This TCR beta chain was profiled in a study of T cells in localized non-small cell lung cancer. Study outcomes and limitations: Researchers found a median around 57 of the top 100 tumor clones in adjacent lung. Greater blood T cell density accompanied longer overall survival.

V was cut by 6 bases and J by 2 bases, with 11 bases left in between. Germline assignment: CDR1 SQVTM and CDR2 ANQGSEA. This CDR3 spans 14 amino acids. Clones were read by immunoSEQ multiplex PCR, and TCRdb kept only the in-frame ones, dropping some. The sample records 23,000 or so clones, 80% to 85% being singletons. Regarding this clone: Its antigen remains unidentified.

This chain connects TRBV29-1 to TRBJ2-6, with D perhaps TRBD1 (5 bases). The input for sequencing was PBMCs, taken before any cancer treatment. The TCR sequence derives from a man aged 40 to 75 with stage II lung adenocarcinoma. The CDR3 spells CSVSQDTGANVLTF. In DNA, the CDR3 is TGCAGCGTGTCACAGGACACTGGGGCCAACGTCCTGACTTTC.